These 17 T cell receptor beta chains share one sample of origin, sequenced in a study of blood T cell repertoires in COVID-19. The assay was immunoSEQ multiplex PCR, and TCRdb's table has in-frame clones only and misses some. The table shows 160,000 or so clones, with 81% occurring only once. The sequenced material came from PBMCs or T cells enriched from blood (not recorded which). The source of these receptors is a woman aged 40 to 50 with acute COVID-19.

This chain links TRBV6-5 with TRBJ2-3; D gene ambiguous. This CDR3 has 15 amino acids. Trimming removed 0 bases from V and 4 bases from J, with 11 bases in between. CDR1 is MNHEY, CDR2 SVGAGI, per germline. CDR3 bases: TGTGCCAGCAGTTACTCGAGGCTGTTCTCAGATACGCAGTATTTT. This gives the protein CASSYSRLFSDTQYF.

The V call is TRBV7-9, the J call TRBJ2-1; TRBD2 is a possible D gene (7 bases). CDR3 size: 17 residues. Looked up from germline, CDR1 is SEHNR and CDR2 is FQNEAQ (reference sequence). Trimming removed 5 bases from V and 9 bases from J, with 26 bases in between. The CDR3 loop is CASSVGASGLRGGEQFF. The CDR3 DNA follows: TGTGCCAGCAGCGTGGGGGCTAGCGGTTTGAGGGGAGGTGAGCAGTTCTTC.

CDR3 region: CATSDRALDTDTQYF. CDR3 coding DNA: TGTGCCACCAGTGATCGAGCGCTTGACACAGATACGCAGTATTTT. The chain recombines TRBV24-1 with TRBJ2-3; D is unclear. This CDR3 has 15 residues. Germline loops: CDR1 KGHDR, CDR2 SFDVKD. Trimming pared 3 bases from V and 2 bases from J, leaving 11 bases between.

The rearrangement links TRBV6-5 to TRBJ1-4; TRBD1 is a possible D gene (6 bases). CDR1 MNHEY and CDR2 SVGAGI come from the germline V gene. Between the trimmed V and J ends, which lost 6 bases and 4 bases, there was a span of 15 bases. The CDR3 is 15 amino acids. CDR3 residues: CASSGGAGLNEKLFF. The DNA of the CDR3 is TGTGCCAGCAGCGGGGGGGCAGGACTTAATGAAAAACTGTTTTTT.

This chain uses TRBV30 with TRBJ1-6, with 11 nucleotides matching TRBD1. The V segment lost 4 bases and the J segment 9 bases; nucleotides outside the gene matches: 2. The CDR3 is 13 amino acids. Germline-derived CDR1 and CDR2 are GTSNPN and SVGIG (reference sequence). The CDR3 nucleotides are TGTGCCTGGACCGGACAGGGGGCTTCACCCCTCCACTTT. Amino acid sequence: CAWTGQGASPLHF.

This chain uses TRBV29-1 with TRBJ2-5; a possible D gene is TRBD1 (5 bases). Per germline, CDR1 SQVTM and CDR2 ANQGSEA. The CDR3 runs 14 residues. Trimming left V 4 bases short and J 0 bases short, with 12 bases between. DNA for the CDR3: TGCAGCGTTGTTGCAGGGCGAAACCAAGAGACCCAGTACTTC. Translation: CSVVAGRNQETQYF. Variable domain in full (rest from reference TRBV29-1 and TRBJ2-5): SAVISQKPSRDICQRGTSLTIQCQVDSQVTMMFWYRQQPGQSLTLIATANQGSEATYESGFVIDKFPISRPNLTFSTLTVSNMSPEDSSIYLCSVVAGRNQETQYFGPGTRLLVL.

V gene TRBV7-8 combines with J gene TRBJ2-5, with 7 bases matching TRBD1. CDR3 length: 14 residues. The trim removed 5 bases at V and 5 bases at J, leaving 8 bases unmatched. CDR1 and CDR2 from the germline V gene are SGHVS and FQNEAQ. The DNA for the CDR3 is TGTGCCAGCAGCAGGGGGCGCCGAGTGGAGACCCAGTACTTC. This encodes CASSRGRRVETQYF.

The chain uses TRBV10-3 and TRBJ1-1; unclear D gene. CDR1 is ENHRY, CDR2 SYGVKD, per germline. Trimming removed 4 bases from V and 0 bases from J, with 6 bases in between. This CDR3 has 13 amino acids. CDR3 sequence: CAISAELNTEAFF. DNA of the CDR3: TGTGCCATCAGTGCAGAATTGAACACTGAAGCTTTCTTT.

The chain uses TRBV3-1 (or the pseudogene TRBV3-2) and TRBJ1-1; D ambiguous. Trimming removed 0 bases at V and 11 bases at J, with 13 bases between. Looked up from germline, CDR1 is LGHDT and CDR2 is YNNKEL (reference sequence). The CDR3 totals 13 residues. Written as DNA, the CDR3 is TGTGCCAGCAGCCAAGAGAGGGCAGGAGAGGCTTTCTTT. Amino acid sequence: CASSQERAGEAFF.

J is TRBJ2-7 and V is TRBV12-3 or TRBV12-4; D is unresolved. Trimming removed 3 bases at V and 7 bases at J, with 13 bases between. CDR3 length: 13 residues. The CDR3: CASSLAVAREQYF. Written as DNA, the CDR3 is TGTGCCAGCAGTTTGGCTGTTGCTAGGGAGCAGTACTTC.

This clone was seen once. This sequence joins TRBV9 and TRBJ1-1; a possible D gene is TRBD1 (5 bases). There are 16 residues in the CDR3. Germline-derived CDR1 and CDR2 are SGDLS and YYNGEE. V dropped 0 bases and J dropped 0 bases, with 12 bases sitting between them. CDR3 residues: CASSVGAGRLNTEAFF. The DNA for the CDR3 is TGTGCCAGCAGCGTAGGGGCAGGGCGCTTGAACACTGAAGCTTTCTTT. Variable domain in full (rest from reference TRBV9 and TRBJ1-1): DSGVTQTPKHLITATGQRVTLRCSPRSGDLSVYWYQQSLDQGLQFLIQYYNGEERAKGNILERFSAQQFPDLHSELNLSSLELGDSALYFCASSVGAGRLNTEAFFGQGTRLTVV.

This chain uses TRBV2 with TRBJ2-1, with a weak D call TRBD2 (7 bases). With 5 bases removed from V and 9 bases from J, the gap between germline ends came to 14 bases. This CDR3 has 13 residues. The germline V gene encodes CDR1 SNHLY and CDR2 FYNNEI. The CDR3 DNA follows: TGTGCCAGCAGTTTGACTGGGGGGGCTGAGCAGTTCTTC. Amino acids: CASSLTGGAEQFF.

The chain employs TRBV5-5 and TRBJ2-2; 8 bases fit TRBD2. Losses at the gene ends were 6 bases for V and 4 bases for J; bases not matched to a gene: 11. From germline, CDR1 is SGHKS and CDR2 YYEKEE (reference sequence). The CDR3 has 16 residues. CDR3 loop: CASKQNSGTSTGELFF. CDR3 sequence (DNA): TGTGCCAGCAAGCAGAATTCCGGGACTAGCACCGGGGAGCTGTTTTTT.

The chain links TRBV5-1 to TRBJ2-5; 9 positions agree with TRBD1. Germline V gene sequence: CDR1 SGHRS, CDR2 YFSETQ. The CDR3 is 15 residues long. The J segment lost 5 bases and the V segment lost 2 bases, leaving 7 bases of the junction unmatched. The CDR3 nucleotides read TGCGCCAGCAGCTTTCAGGGACAGGGAGGCGAGACCCAGTACTTC. Amino acids: CASSFQGQGGETQYF.

This clone appeared a few times. This chain connects TRBV3-1 (or the pseudogene TRBV3-2) to TRBJ1-4, with D maybe TRBD1 (5 bases). Germline V gene data show CDR1 as LGHDT and CDR2 as YNNKEL (reference sequence). Between the trimmed V and J ends, which lost 6 bases and 10 bases, there was a span of 12 bases. The CDR3 covers 12 residues. The CDR3 region has the DNA TGTGCCAGCAGTTCCGACAGACGAAAACTGTTTTTT. It translates to CASSSDRRKLFF.

The chain is built from TRBV19 and TRBJ2-1; D is perhaps TRBD2 (6 bases). The CDR3 runs 13 residues. Germline V gene lookup returns CDR1 LNHDA and CDR2 SQIVND (reference sequence). The V end was cut by 6 bases, the J end by 10 bases, with 16 bases between. Here the CDR3 reads CASSIAGPTEQFF. The CDR3 coding sequence is TGTGCCAGTAGCATTGCGGGACCGACCGAGCAGTTCTTC.

The chain is built from TRBV21-1 and TRBJ2-7; whether TRBD2, the table's D call, matches the DNA was not checked. TRBV21-1 is designated a pseudogene. This CDR3 contains 16 residues. The CDR3 sequence: CASSRFGGDLSYEQYF. The CDR3 DNA follows: TGTGCCAGCAGCAGGTTCGGGGGAGACCTCTCCTACGAGCAGTACTTC.